This is a list of T cell receptor beta chains from one sample in a study of Ad26.COV2.S vaccination and SARS-CoV-2 variants. The protocol was immunoSEQ multiplex PCR, while the TCRdb copy is restricted to in-frame clones and leaves out a portion. The data contain about 440,000 clones, 80% to 95% of them singletons. The sequenced sample was peripheral blood, obtained in a trial of Ad26.COV2.S vaccine versus placebo. The receptor set was obtained from a person aged 18-65 years who received the Ad26.COV2.S COVID-19 vaccine or a placebo. CDR3s include the opening cysteine and the closing phenylalanine or tryptophan. Each record gives: D gene, clone size, J gene, V gene, CDR3 protein, CDR3 DNA. D genes are given only for firm matches. Rows give clone size only sometimes, using once, few, many, or a class for an expanded clone.

>TRBD1|once|TRBJ2-1|TRBV2
CASSEQGASYNEQFF
TGTGCCAGCAGTGAACAGGGGGCCTCCTACAATGAGCAGTTCTTC
>TRBD1|.|TRBJ1-2|TRBV28
CASTGTGGFYGYTF
TGTGCCAGCACCGGGACAGGGGGGTTCTATGGCTACACCTTC
>TRBD1|.|TRBJ1-1|TRBV5-1
CASRPIDRGPDTEAFF
TGCGCCAGCAGACCGATAGACAGGGGACCGGACACTGAAGCTTTCTTT
>TRBD1|.|TRBJ2-5|TRBV10-3
CAIRGRTGETQYF
TGTGCCATCAGGGGGCGGACAGGGGAGACCCAGTACTTC
>.|few|TRBJ2-7|TRBV3-1/TRBV3-2
CASSQGYEQYF
TGTGCCAGCAGCCAAGGGTACGAGCAGTACTTC
>TRBD2|.|TRBJ2-3|TRBV4-2
CASSQREMGTDTQYF
TGTGCCAGCAGCCAGCGGGAGATGGGTACAGATACGCAGTATTTT
>.|.|TRBJ1-5|TRBV25-1
CASSDGGNQPQHF
TGTGCCAGCAGTGATGGGGGAAATCAGCCCCAGCATTTT
>.|few|TRBJ2-2|TRBV7-8
CASSPYGGELFF
TGTGCCAGCAGCCCTTATGGCGGGGAGCTGTTTTTT
>.|.|TRBJ2-3|TRBV4-1
CASSQEKLGTDTQYF
TGCGCCAGCAGCCAAGAGAAGCTGGGTACAGATACGCAGTATTTT
>.|.|TRBJ2-4|TRBV28
CASSFYPKGEAKNIQYF
TGTGCCAGCAGTTTTTACCCCAAGGGGGAAGCCAAAAACATTCAGTACTTC
>.|.|TRBJ2-1|TRBV27
CASSLLGLYNEQFF
TGTGCCAGCAGTTTACTAGGCTTGTACAATGAGCAGTTCTTC
>TRBD1|.|TRBJ1-4|TRBV10-3
CATRDRGNEKLFF
TGTGCCACCAGGGACAGGGGTAATGAAAAACTGTTTTTT
>TRBD1|.|TRBJ2-1|TRBV2
CASSGIQGTEQFF
TGTGCCAGCAGTGGCATACAGGGGACCGAGCAGTTCTTC
>.|.|TRBJ2-7|TRBV11-2
CASSQAGYEQYF
TGTGCCAGCAGCCAGGCCGGCTACGAGCAGTACTTC
>TRBD2|.|TRBJ2-1|TRBV19
CASSIGGLAGGSDEQFF
TGTGCCAGTAGTATCGGGGGACTAGCGGGAGGTAGCGATGAGCAGTTCTTC
>TRBD2|once|TRBJ2-3|TRBV6-2/TRBV6-3
CASSSLRLAGTDTQYF
TGTGCCAGCAGTTCGTTAAGACTAGCGGGCACAGATACGCAGTATTTT
>.|.|TRBJ2-5|TRBV10-3
CAIILGTLETQYF
TGTGCCATCATCCTCGGGACATTGGAGACCCAGTACTTC
>TRBD1|once|TRBJ2-2|TRBV9
CASRRSGTATGELFF
TGTGCCAGCCGCCGATCCGGGACAGCCACCGGGGAGCTGTTTTTT
>TRBD1|few|TRBJ1-6|TRBV27
CASSLRSGTGGSPLHF
TGTGCCAGCAGTTTACGATCCGGGACAGGCGGGTCACCCCTCCACTTT
>.|.|TRBJ2-2|TRBV7-2
CASSPDPPTGELFF
TGTGCCAGCAGCCCCGACCCGCCCACCGGGGAGCTGTTTTTT
>TRBD2|.|TRBJ2-1|TRBV10-3
CAISEASGFYNEQFF
TGTGCCATCAGTGAGGCTAGCGGATTCTACAATGAGCAGTTCTTC
>TRBD1|.|TRBJ2-1|TRBV24-1
CATSDKGARSYNEQFF
TGTGCCACCAGTGATAAGGGGGCGCGTTCCTACAATGAGCAGTTCTTC
>TRBD2|.|TRBJ2-5|TRBV27
CASSLLAGFQETQYF
TGTGCCAGCAGCCTTCTAGCGGGGTTTCAAGAGACCCAGTACTTC
>.|.|TRBJ2-7|TRBV6-2/TRBV6-3
CASSHAGREQYF
TGTGCCAGCAGCCACGCTGGTCGGGAGCAGTACTTC
>.|.|TRBJ1-1|TRBV7-9
CASSPARESTEAFF
TGTGCCAGCAGCCCCGCCAGGGAGAGCACTGAAGCTTTCTTT
>.|.|TRBJ1-6|TRBV14
CASSLGGNSPLHF
TGTGCCAGCAGCCTAGGGGGAAATTCACCCCTCCACTTT
>.|.|TRBJ2-3|TRBV7-3
CASSPTGTSTDTQYF
TGTGCCAGCAGCCCAACCGGGACTAGCACAGATACGCAGTATTTT
>TRBD1|.|TRBJ2-1|TRBV24-1
CATSDLGTGRYNEQFF
TGTGCCACCAGTGATTTAGGGACAGGGAGATACAATGAGCAGTTCTTC
>.|.|TRBJ2-1|TRBV7-9
CASSNSLAGQRYNEQFF
TGTGCCAGCAGCAACTCTCTGGCGGGACAACGATACAATGAGCAGTTCTTC
>.|.|TRBJ2-1|TRBV11-2
CASTPLNYNEQFF
TGTGCCAGCACCCCTCTGAATTACAATGAGCAGTTCTTC
>.|.|TRBJ1-2|TRBV28
CASSTGTLDYGYTF
TGTGCCAGCAGCACAGGAACCCTTGATTATGGCTACACCTTC
>.|.|TRBJ2-3|TRBV24-1
CATSDTRTSDDTQYF
TGTGCCACCAGCGACACCCGTACCTCAGATGATACGCAGTATTTT
>.|.|TRBJ2-7|TRBV6-2/TRBV6-3
CASTPRLERYEQYF
TGTGCCAGCACCCCTCGGCTAGAGCGGTACGAGCAGTACTTC
>TRBD1|.|TRBJ1-2|TRBV28
CASRPNRGPYGYTF
TGTGCCAGCAGACCCAACAGGGGGCCCTATGGCTACACCTTC
>.|.|TRBJ2-1|TRBV29-1
CSVEVGNDNEQFF
TGCAGCGTTGAAGTGGGAAATGACAATGAGCAGTTCTTC
>TRBD2|once|TRBJ2-7|TRBV27
CASSPPGTSVPYEQYF
TGTGCCAGCAGTCCCCCCGGGACTAGCGTACCCTACGAGCAGTACTTC
>TRBD1|.|TRBJ2-1|TRBV19
CASSIRDRGEVEQFF
TGTGCCAGTAGTATCCGGGACAGGGGTGAGGTTGAGCAGTTCTTC
>TRBD2|.|TRBJ2-6|TRBV14
CASSQDRTSGASGANVLTF
TGTGCCAGCAGCCAAGACCGGACTAGCGGTGCCTCTGGGGCCAACGTCCTGACTTTC
>.|.|TRBJ2-3|TRBV12-5
CASGRKELDTQYF
TGTGCTAGTGGCCGCAAGGAGTTAGATACGCAGTATTTT
>.|.|TRBJ1-1|TRBV3-1/TRBV3-2
CASSQGSGIEAFF
TGTGCCAGCAGCCAAGGTTCGGGCATTGAAGCTTTCTTT
>.|.|TRBJ1-2|TRBV5-6
CASSPDWGDGYTF
TGTGCCAGCAGCCCCGACTGGGGGGACGGCTACACCTTC
>TRBD1|.|TRBJ2-4|TRBV5-4
CASSATGVAKNIQYF
TGTGCCAGCAGCGCGACAGGGGTAGCCAAAAACATTCAGTACTTC
>TRBD2|.|TRBJ2-2|TRBV10-3
CAIRRSGRAVNTGELFF
TGTGCCATCAGAAGGAGCGGGAGGGCCGTTAACACCGGGGAGCTGTTTTTT
>.|.|TRBJ2-2|TRBV28
CASSLDPANTGELFF
TGTGCCAGCAGTTTGGACCCAGCGAACACCGGGGAGCTGTTTTTT
>.|.|TRBJ1-1|TRBV27
CASQGGGTEAFF
TGTGCCAGCCAGGGAGGAGGCACTGAAGCTTTCTTT
>.|.|TRBJ2-1|TRBV28
CASSLMRGVGYNEQFF
TGTGCCAGCAGTTTGATGAGGGGGGTAGGGTACAATGAGCAGTTCTTC
>.|.|TRBJ2-7|TRBV6-2/TRBV6-3
CASSYAQGGPATYEQYF
TGTGCCAGCAGTTACGCCCAGGGTGGGCCAGCTACCTACGAGCAGTACTTC
>.|few|TRBJ1-1|TRBV20-1
CSASEGATEAFF
TGCAGTGCTAGTGAGGGTGCCACTGAAGCTTTCTTT
>.|.|TRBJ2-7|TRBV5-1
CASSLAYWTDEQYF
TGCGCCAGCAGCTTGGCCTACTGGACGGACGAGCAGTACTTC
>.|.|TRBJ2-2|TRBV27
CASSPGLNTGELFF
TGTGCCAGCAGTCCGGGACTCAACACCGGGGAGCTGTTTTTT
>TRBD2|few|TRBJ2-3|TRBV4-2
CASSQELAGDTQYF
TGTGCCAGCAGCCAAGAACTAGCGGGAGATACGCAGTATTTT
>TRBD1|.|TRBJ1-3|TRBV5-1
CASSGGQGISGNTIYF
TGCGCCAGCAGCGGGGGACAGGGGATCTCTGGAAACACCATATATTTT
>TRBD1|.|TRBJ2-7|TRBV13
CASSFDREYEQYF
TGTGCCAGCAGCTTCGACAGGGAATACGAGCAGTACTTC
>.|.|TRBJ2-7|TRBV28
CASSSVGGRAYEQYF
TGTGCCAGCAGCTCAGTAGGGGGGAGAGCCTACGAGCAGTACTTC
>TRBD2|.|TRBJ2-3|TRBV2
CAFTRTSGSPDTQYF
TGTGCCTTTACTCGGACTAGCGGGAGCCCAGATACGCAGTATTTT
>TRBD2|.|TRBJ2-3|TRBV28
CASSSGLASPSFSTDTQYF
TGTGCCAGCAGTTCAGGACTAGCGAGCCCATCGTTTAGCACAGATACGCAGTATTTT
>.|.|TRBJ1-1|TRBV5-6
CASSLLGQGSKTEAFF
TGTGCCAGCAGCTTGTTGGGCCAGGGAAGTAAGACTGAAGCTTTCTTT